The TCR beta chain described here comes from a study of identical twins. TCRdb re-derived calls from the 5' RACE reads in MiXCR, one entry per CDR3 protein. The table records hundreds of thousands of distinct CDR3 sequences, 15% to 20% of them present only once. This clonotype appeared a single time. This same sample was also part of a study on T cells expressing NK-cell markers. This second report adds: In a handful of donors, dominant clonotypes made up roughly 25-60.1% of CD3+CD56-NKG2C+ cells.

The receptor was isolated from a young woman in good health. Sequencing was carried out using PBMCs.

In DNA, the CDR3 is TGTGCCACCCGGCGCGGGTCTAGCGGGGGGTTGGAGGAGACCCAGTACTTC. It specifies CATRRGSSGGLEETQYF. The rearrangement uses TRBV11-2 and TRBJ2-5, with TRBD2 identical over 11 bases. Germline trimming cut 10 bases from V and 5 bases from J; bases unmatched to any gene: 18. The CDR3 runs to 17 residues. CDR1 SGHAT and CDR2 FQNNGV come from the germline V gene. The entire variable domain, with the rest obtained from reference TRBV11-2 and TRBJ2-5, is as follows: EAGVAQSPRYKIIEKRQSVAFWCNPISGHATLYWYQQILGQGPKLLIQFQNNGVVDDSQLPKDRFSAERLKGVDSTLKIQPAKLEDSAVYLCATRRGSSGGLEETQYFGPGTRLLVL.